These T cell receptor beta chains were read from a single sample in a study of post-analysis software for immune sequencing data. TCRdb independently ran MiXCR on the PCR reads; one entry per CDR3 protein. Altogether 450,000 to 650,000 distinct CDR3 sequences are present, about 40% being singletons, with the ten largest covering around 1.7%. The sample comprised blood. The origin of the receptors is a girl between 5 and 17 years old with multiple sclerosis. Both conserved end residues are part of each CDR3. Size values are once, few and many counts, or a class for expanded clones, and some rows have none.

j_call | v_call | clone_size | cdr3_aa
TRBJ1-2 | TRBV5-5 | few | CASSEDRGDYGYTF
TRBJ2-7 | TRBV20-1 | - | CSARDTRTARAYEQYF
TRBJ2-1 | TRBV7-2 | few | CASSSGGAHYNEQFF
TRBJ2-3 | TRBV5-1 | few | CASYSGQGGDTQYF
TRBJ1-6 | TRBV2 | - | CASSEARRRPNNSPLHF
TRBJ1-5 | TRBV12-3/TRBV12-4 | - | CASSPQYAPQHF
TRBJ1-2 | TRBV10-3 | - | CAISDSAETNYGYTF
TRBJ2-5 | TRBV12-3/TRBV12-4 | - | CASRPQGLETQYF
TRBJ2-6 | TRBV6-2/TRBV6-3 | - | CASAKGTSGANVLTF
TRBJ1-5 | TRBV12-3/TRBV12-4 | - | CASSWQLNQPQHF
TRBJ1-1 | TRBV4-1 | - | CASSQEWGITEAFF
TRBJ2-5 | TRBV20-1 | many | CSARRTGVPQETQYF
TRBJ2-4 | TRBV7-2 | few | CASSPRGGIKNIQYF
- | TRBV7-9 | - | CASRAPGGFPKNIQYF
TRBJ2-1 | TRBV7-6 | - | CASGREFSSYNEQFF
TRBJ2-7 | TRBV12-3/TRBV12-4 | - | CDSSLARKAQAHEQYF
TRBJ1-2 | TRBV10-3 | - | CAISETGNGYTF
TRBJ2-1 | TRBV15 | - | CATSRDQGESNEQFF
TRBJ2-1 | TRBV4-1 | few | CASSPIPGQGNGEQFF
TRBJ2-7 | TRBV10-3 | - | CAISVVSGDPYEQYF
TRBJ1-2 | TRBV5-4 | - | CASSLFGTGGGYTF
TRBJ2-5 | TRBV6-1 | - | CASSPPFSGRHETQYF
TRBJ2-1 | TRBV12-3/TRBV12-4 | few | CASSPGTTNNEQFF
TRBJ2-5 | TRBV7-9 | few | CASSRGTYLGTGGETQYF
TRBJ2-6 | TRBV12-3/TRBV12-4 | - | CASNRGTGANVLTF
TRBJ1-6 | TRBV27 | - | CASSFEWIGRGSSPLHF
TRBJ1-2 | TRBV12-3/TRBV12-4 | - | CASSLGPFGYTF
- | TRBV6-6 | few | CASTHREGETQYF
TRBJ1-1 | TRBV10-3 | - | CAISDHQGQVNTEAFF
TRBJ2-5 | TRBV6-6 | - | CASSYLGDEQYF
TRBJ2-1 | TRBV15 | few | CATSRSPAGANEQFF
TRBJ1-2 | TRBV29-1 | few | CSVTSHYGYTF
TRBJ1-6 | TRBV28 | - | CASSFVGSSSYNSPLHF
TRBJ2-1 | TRBV2 | - | CASSGIGGSPYNEQFF
TRBJ2-3 | TRBV4-1 | - | CASSQDRAGAVDTQYF
TRBJ1-2 | TRBV6-5 | - | CASSYSARGGYGYTF
TRBJ1-1 | TRBV6-2/TRBV6-3 | few | CASSPTSAEAFF
TRBJ2-5 | TRBV20-1 | few | CSARDRGRQETQYF
TRBJ2-1 | TRBV28 | few | CASSLELGSQGAYNEQFF
TRBJ2-1 | TRBV27 | few | CASSFSGPYNEQFF
TRBJ2-5 | TRBV28 | few | CASGVVRAETQYF
TRBJ2-1 | TRBV2 | few | CASRNRETYNEQFF
TRBJ2-1 | TRBV5-8 | many | CASSLARYNEQFF
TRBJ2-3 | TRBV7-6 | - | CASSNIGQGGTDTQYF
TRBJ1-1 | TRBV5-1 | - | CASSLAGTGRYTEAFF
TRBJ2-3 | TRBV7-2 | - | CATRWIQAQYF
TRBJ2-2 | TRBV10-3 | - | CAISDLTSGKTNTGELFF
TRBJ2-5 | TRBV7-2 | - | CASSLEDRALVTQYF
TRBJ1-5 | TRBV4-1 | - | CASSQGRNQPQHF
TRBJ2-3 | TRBV6-4 | - | CASSVGSPEDTQYF
TRBJ2-7 | TRBV5-1 | once | CASSPDYNEQYF